This is a list of T cell receptor beta chains from one sample in a study of post-analysis software for immune sequencing data. In TCRdb, the PCR reads were re-called with MiXCR into one record per CDR3 protein. Here the sample spans 740,000 or so distinct CDR3 sequences, roughly 58% being singletons. The sample taken for sequencing was blood. The receptors were gathered from a girl aged 10 to 17 with multiple sclerosis. Each CDR3 is given with its conserved first and last residue. D genes are given only for firm matches. Clone size is not always given. Where it is, it says once, few, many or a class for expanded clones.

cdr3_aa | cdr3_nt | j_call | clone_size | d_call | v_call
CASSLPSGTPNTEAFF | TGCGCCAGCAGCTTGCCTTCGGGGACACCCAACACTGAAGCTTTCTTT | TRBJ1-1 | - | - | TRBV5-1
CASSLTSGGVREQFF | TGTGCCAGCAGCTTAACGAGCGGGGGGGTAAGAGAGCAGTTCTTC | TRBJ2-1 | - | TRBD2 | TRBV11-2
CASSLYGAESRRYF | TGTGCCAGCAGCTTGTATGGGGCCGAGAGCCGACGGTACTTC | TRBJ2-5 | - | - | TRBV5-5
CSVRAGEDYEQYF | TGCAGTGTAAGAGCGGGGGAAGACTACGAGCAGTACTTC | TRBJ2-7 | many | TRBD2 | TRBV20-1
CASSAPQGPNSPLHF | TGTGCCAGCAGCGCCCCACAGGGGCCTAATTCACCCCTCCACTTT | TRBJ1-6 | - | TRBD1 | TRBV7-6
CASRNTGNEQYF | TGTGCCAGCAGAAACACAGGGAATGAGCAGTACTTC | TRBJ2-4 | - | - | TRBV6-5
CASSQDSSGRLPRGETQYF | TGTGCCAGCAGCCAAGATAGTAGCGGGAGGCTCCCCCGAGGAGAGACCCAGTACTTC | TRBJ2-5 | - | TRBD2 | TRBV14
CASSVDWGAISSYNEQFF | TGTGCCAGCAGCGTAGATTGGGGGGCCATAAGCTCCTACAATGAGCAGTTCTTC | TRBJ2-1 | - | - | TRBV9
CASSLYPIGEPTNLEQYF | TGTGCCAGCAGCTTATACCCCATTGGGGAACCCACTAATCTCGAGCAGTACTTC | TRBJ2-7 | - | - | TRBV7-2
CANRFRETQYF | TGTGCCAACAGGTTTAGGGAGACCCAGTACTTC | TRBJ2-5 | - | - | TRBV7-2
CASRREDGYTF | TGTGCCAGCAGGAGGGAAGATGGCTACACCTTC | TRBJ1-2 | - | - | TRBV2
CATSRELAGHTDTQYF | TGTGCCACCAGCAGAGAACTAGCGGGACACACAGATACGCAGTATTTT | TRBJ2-3 | - | TRBD2 | TRBV15
CASSLGASGGVDEQFF | TGCGCCAGCAGCTTGGGCGCTAGCGGGGGTGTCGATGAGCAGTTCTTC | TRBJ2-1 | - | TRBD2 | TRBV5-1
CASSLASGRRTDTQYF | TGCGCCAGCAGCTTGGCATCAGGGAGAAGAACAGATACGCAGTATTTT | TRBJ2-3 | - | - | TRBV5-1
CSARRGGYEQYF | TGCAGTGCTAGACGAGGGGGCTACGAGCAGTACTTC | TRBJ2-7 | - | - | TRBV20-1
CASSLFREANTGELFF | TGTGCCAGCAGTCTCTTTCGGGAGGCGAACACCGGGGAGCTGTTTTTT | TRBJ2-2 | - | TRBD2 | TRBV27
CASSVGGARGENIQYF | TGTGCCAGCAGCGTAGGGGGGGCGCGGGGCGAAAACATTCAGTACTTC | TRBJ2-4 | - | - | TRBV9